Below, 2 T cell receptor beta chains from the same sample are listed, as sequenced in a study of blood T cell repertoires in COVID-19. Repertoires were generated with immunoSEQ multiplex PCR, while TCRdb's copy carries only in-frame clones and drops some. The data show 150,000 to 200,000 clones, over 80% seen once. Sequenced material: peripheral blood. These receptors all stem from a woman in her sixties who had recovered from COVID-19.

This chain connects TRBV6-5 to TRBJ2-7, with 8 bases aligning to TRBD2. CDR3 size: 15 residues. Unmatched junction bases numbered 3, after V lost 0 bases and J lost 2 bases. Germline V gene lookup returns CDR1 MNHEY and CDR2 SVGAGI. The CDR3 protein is CASSYSNGGAYEQYF. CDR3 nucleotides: TGTGCCAGCAGTTACTCGAACGGGGGGGCCTACGAGCAGTACTTC.

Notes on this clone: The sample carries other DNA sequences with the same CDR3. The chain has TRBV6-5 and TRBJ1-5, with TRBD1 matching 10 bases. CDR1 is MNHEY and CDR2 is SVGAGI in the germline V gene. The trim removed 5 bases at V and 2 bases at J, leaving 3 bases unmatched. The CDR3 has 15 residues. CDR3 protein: CASSRDRGGNQPQHF. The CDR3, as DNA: TGTGCCAGCAGTCGGGACAGGGGAGGCAATCAGCCCCAGCATTTT.